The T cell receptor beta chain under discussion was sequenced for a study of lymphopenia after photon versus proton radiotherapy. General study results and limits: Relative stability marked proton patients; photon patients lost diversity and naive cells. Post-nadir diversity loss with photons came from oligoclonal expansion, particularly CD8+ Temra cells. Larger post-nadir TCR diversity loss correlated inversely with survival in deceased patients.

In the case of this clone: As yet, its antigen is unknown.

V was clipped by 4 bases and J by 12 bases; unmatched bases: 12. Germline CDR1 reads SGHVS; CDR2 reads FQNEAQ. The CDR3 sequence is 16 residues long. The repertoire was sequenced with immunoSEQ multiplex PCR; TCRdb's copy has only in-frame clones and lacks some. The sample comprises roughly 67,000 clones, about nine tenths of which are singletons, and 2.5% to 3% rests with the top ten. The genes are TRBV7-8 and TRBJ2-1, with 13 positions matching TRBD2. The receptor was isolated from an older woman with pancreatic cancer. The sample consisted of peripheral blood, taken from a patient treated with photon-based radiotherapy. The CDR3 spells CASSSLRLAGGLGQFF. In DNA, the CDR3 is TGTGCCAGCAGCTCCCTCCGACTAGCGGGAGGCCTCGGGCAGTTCTTC.